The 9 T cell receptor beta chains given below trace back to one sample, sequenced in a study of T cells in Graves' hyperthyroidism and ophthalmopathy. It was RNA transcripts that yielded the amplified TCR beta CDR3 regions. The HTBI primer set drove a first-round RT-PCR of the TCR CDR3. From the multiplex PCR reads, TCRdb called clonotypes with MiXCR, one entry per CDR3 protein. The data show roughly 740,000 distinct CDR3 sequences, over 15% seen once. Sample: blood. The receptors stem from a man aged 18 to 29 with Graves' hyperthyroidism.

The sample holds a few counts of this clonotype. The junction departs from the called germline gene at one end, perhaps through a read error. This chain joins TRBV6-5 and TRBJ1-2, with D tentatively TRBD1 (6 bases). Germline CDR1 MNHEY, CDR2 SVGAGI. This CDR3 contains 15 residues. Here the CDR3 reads CASSYSKQGNYGHTF. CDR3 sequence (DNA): TGTGCCAGCAGTTACTCGAAACAGGGAAACTATGGCCACACCTTC.

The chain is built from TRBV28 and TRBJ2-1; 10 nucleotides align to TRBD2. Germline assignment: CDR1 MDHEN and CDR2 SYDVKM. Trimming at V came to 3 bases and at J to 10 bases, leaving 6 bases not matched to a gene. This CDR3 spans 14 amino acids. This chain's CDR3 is CASSLLAGVGEQFF. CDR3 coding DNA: TGTGCCAGCAGTTTGCTAGCGGGAGTGGGGGAGCAGTTCTTC.

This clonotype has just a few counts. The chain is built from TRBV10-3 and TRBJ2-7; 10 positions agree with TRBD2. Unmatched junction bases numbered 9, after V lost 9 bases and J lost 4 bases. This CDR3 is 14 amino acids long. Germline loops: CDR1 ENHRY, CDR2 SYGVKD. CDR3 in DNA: TGTGCCATGATGAAAGCGGGAGGGACTTACGAGCAGTACTTC. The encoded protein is CAMMKAGGTYEQYF.

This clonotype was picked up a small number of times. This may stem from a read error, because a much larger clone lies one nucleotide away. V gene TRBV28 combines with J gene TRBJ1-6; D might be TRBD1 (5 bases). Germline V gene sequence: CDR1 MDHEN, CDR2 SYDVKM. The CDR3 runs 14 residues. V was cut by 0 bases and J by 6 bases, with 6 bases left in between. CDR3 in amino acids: CASSLWGPNSPLHF. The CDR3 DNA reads TGTGCCAGCAGTTTATGGGGGCCTAATTCACCCCTCCACTTT. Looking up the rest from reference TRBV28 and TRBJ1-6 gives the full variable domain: DVKVTQSSRYLVKRTGEKVFLECVQDMDHENMFWYRQDPGLGLRLIYFSYDVKMKEKGDIPEGYSVSREKKERFSLILESASTNQTSMYLCASSLWGPNSPLHFGNGTRLTVT.

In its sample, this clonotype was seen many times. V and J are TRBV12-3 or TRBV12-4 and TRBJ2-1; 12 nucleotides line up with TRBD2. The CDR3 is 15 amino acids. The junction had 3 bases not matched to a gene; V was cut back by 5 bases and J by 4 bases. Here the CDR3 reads CASSRTSGEYNEQFF. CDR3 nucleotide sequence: TGTGCCAGCAGTAGGACTAGCGGGGAATACAATGAGCAGTTCTTC.

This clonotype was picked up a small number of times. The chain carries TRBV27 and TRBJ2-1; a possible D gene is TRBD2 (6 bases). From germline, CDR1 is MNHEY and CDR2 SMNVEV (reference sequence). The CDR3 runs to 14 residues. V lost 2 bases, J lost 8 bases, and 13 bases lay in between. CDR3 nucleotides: TGTGCCAGCAGTTTAGCGGGATTCCCCCATGAGCAGTTCTTC. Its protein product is CASSLAGFPHEQFF.

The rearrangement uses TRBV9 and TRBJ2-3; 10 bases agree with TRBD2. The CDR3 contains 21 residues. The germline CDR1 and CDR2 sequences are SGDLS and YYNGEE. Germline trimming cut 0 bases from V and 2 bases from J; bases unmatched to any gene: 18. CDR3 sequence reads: CASSVDWRSLAGAGATDTQYF. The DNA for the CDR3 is TGTGCCAGCAGCGTAGATTGGAGGAGTCTAGCGGGAGCGGGGGCCACAGATACGCAGTATTTT.

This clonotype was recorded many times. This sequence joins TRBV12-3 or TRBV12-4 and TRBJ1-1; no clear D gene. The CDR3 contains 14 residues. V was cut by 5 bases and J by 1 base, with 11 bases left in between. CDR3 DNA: TGTGCCAGCAGTCGCCTCTCACCGAACACTGAAGCTTTCTTT. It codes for CASSRLSPNTEAFF.

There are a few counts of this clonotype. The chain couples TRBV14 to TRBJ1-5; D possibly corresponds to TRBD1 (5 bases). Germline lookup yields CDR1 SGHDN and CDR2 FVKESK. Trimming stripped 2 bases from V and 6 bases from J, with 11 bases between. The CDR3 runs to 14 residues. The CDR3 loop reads CASSQSGGAQPQHF. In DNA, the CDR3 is TGTGCCAGCAGCCAAAGTGGAGGGGCTCAGCCCCAGCATTTT.